Sequencing of this TCR beta chain was carried out in a study of identical twins. As for this clonotype: What it binds is not known.

A template switching step contributed a universal primer site, while unique molecular identifiers were present in the cDNA. TCRdb itself ran the 5' RACE reads through MiXCR, one entry per CDR3 protein. The sample includes a few hundred thousand distinct CDR3 sequences, over 8.5% of them seen just once. In every case, the donor was a healthy Caucasian. Study-wide points: Insertion counts were lower in abundant cord blood beta clonotypes, a trend that memory repertoires did not show. Partial confounding of zero-insertion analyses by invariant MAIT and iNKT cells was possible.

These data were also reused for a study on yellow fever vaccine responses in identical twins.

Input material: CD8+ T cells sorted from blood. The source of this sequence is a woman aged 18-30 years in good health.

CDR3 loop: CASSGGAGSYNEQFF. The CDR3 DNA reads as TGTGCCAGCAGCGGAGGAGCGGGCTCCTACAATGAGCAGTTCTTC. The chain couples TRBV7-2 to TRBJ2-1, with D possibly TRBD2 on 6 matching bases. CDR1 and CDR2 (germline): SGHTA, FQGNSA. Trimming stripped 5 bases from V and 0 bases from J, with 11 bases between. The CDR3 covers 15 residues.